The rows below give T cell receptor beta chains drawn from one sample of a study of cytomegalovirus exposure and HLA in healthy donors. Measured with immunoSEQ multiplex PCR; TCRdb has only the in-frame clones, and not every one. This sample has 65,000 to 95,000 clones, with roughly 93% found just once. The specimen was PBMCs. These receptors were collected from a woman aged 30 to 39 in good health and CMV-seronegative. The CDR3 runs from the conserved cysteine through the conserved F or W. The D gene is left open where the match is weak. Clone size is shown for a subset of rows, as once, few, many or a class of expanded clone.

>TRBJ1-2|TRBV7-3|-|-
TGTGCCAGCAGCTCCCGGGGAGGGCTTGGCTACACCTTC
CASSSRGGLGYTF
>TRBJ2-2|TRBV5-1|-|-
TGCGCCAGCAGCCTAAGTACTTACACCGGGGAGCTGTTTTTT
CASSLSTYTGELFF
>TRBJ1-5|TRBV27|TRBD1|-
TGTGCCAGCAGTTCCCTTGGACAGGGACATCAGCCCCAGCATTTT
CASSSLGQGHQPQHF
>TRBJ1-6|TRBV27|TRBD1|few
TGTGCCAGCAGTTTTATACCCAATCCAGGGGGCGGTGGTAATTCACCCCTCCACTTT
CASSFIPNPGGGGNSPLHF
>TRBJ1-2|TRBV28|-|-
TGTGCCAGCAGTTTAGGGAGTTCGTCCTGGGGCTACACCTTC
CASSLGSSSWGYTF
>TRBJ1-5|TRBV7-9|-|-
TGTGCCAGCAGCTCAACTCAGGGGTCGGGCAATCAGCCCCAGCATTTT
CASSSTQGSGNQPQHF
>TRBJ1-4|TRBV5-1|-|-
TGCGCCAGCAGCTTGGGGAACGGAGCAACTAATGAAAAACTGTTTTTT
CASSLGNGATNEKLFF
>TRBJ1-3|TRBV6-1|TRBD1|-
TGTGCCAGCAGTGAATACCCGTCCGGGACAGGGAGAAACACCATATATTTT
CASSEYPSGTGRNTIYF
>TRBJ2-3|TRBV9|-|-
TGTGCCAGCAGCCCACCCGGACTGACCACAGATACGCAGTATTTT
CASSPPGLTTDTQYF
>TRBJ2-1|TRBV7-8|-|-
TGTGCCAGCAGCCTCCCCCGCAATGAGCAGTTCTTC
CASSLPRNEQFF
>TRBJ2-7|TRBV20-1|-|-
TGCAGTGCTGGACTTACCTACGAGCAGTACTTC
CSAGLTYEQYF
>TRBJ2-3|TRBV5-5|-|-
TGTGCCAGCAGCCCTACCTCGCCCCCTACCACAGATACGCAGTATTTT
CASSPTSPPTTDTQYF
>TRBJ1-5|TRBV7-2|-|-
TGTGCCAGCAGCTTAGTACAGGGAAAAGGTCAGCCCCAGCATTTT
CASSLVQGKGQPQHF
>TRBJ2-7|TRBV5-4|TRBD1|-
TGTGCCAGCAGCTTAGGGGACAGGGGTGCTTCCTACGAGCAGTACTTC
CASSLGDRGASYEQYF
>TRBJ2-3|TRBV2|TRBD1|-
TGTGCCAGCAGTGACCGGACAGGGGGCTCAGGTAGTACGCAGTATTTT
CASSDRTGGSGSTQYF
>TRBJ2-3|TRBV6-5|TRBD1|-
TGTGCCAGCAGTTATAGACAGGGGACAGATACGCAGTATTTT
CASSYRQGTDTQYF
>TRBJ2-7|TRBV4-2|TRBD2|-
TGTGCCAGCAGCCAAATGGCTAGCGGGAGCTCCTACGAGCAGTACTTC
CASSQMASGSSYEQYF
>TRBJ1-1|TRBV19|TRBD1|few
TGTGCCAGTGGTTACAGGGGAGTCACTGAAGCTTTCTTT
CASGYRGVTEAFF
>TRBJ2-1|TRBV19|TRBD2|-
TGTGCCAGTAGTGTAGCGGGAGTATTGAATGAGCAGTTCTTC
CASSVAGVLNEQFF
>TRBJ1-1|TRBV18|TRBD1|-
TGTGCCAGCTCCGGACAGGGAAGGGAAACTGAAGCTTTCTTT
CASSGQGRETEAFF
>TRBJ1-2|TRBV18|-|-
TGTGCCAGCTCACAAGGACAGACCACTACCTATGGCTACACCTTC
CASSQGQTTTYGYTF
>TRBJ2-1|TRBV7-9|TRBD1|-
TGTGCCAGCAGCTCATGGACAGGGCTTGAGTTCTTC
CASSSWTGLEFF
>TRBJ2-1|TRBV4-1|-|-
TGCGCCAGCAGCCAAGACTGGACTACCGCCTACAATGAGCAGTTCTTC
CASSQDWTTAYNEQFF
>TRBJ2-7|TRBV19|TRBD1|-
TGTGCCAGTAGAGCTCTCGGGACAGAGGGGAGCGAGCAGTACTTC
CASRALGTEGSEQYF
>TRBJ2-1|TRBV9|-|-
TGTGCCAGCAGCGTCTCCGGGACCTACAATGAGCAGTTCTTC
CASSVSGTYNEQFF
>TRBJ2-3|TRBV5-4|TRBD1|-
TGTGCCAGCAGCTGGGGGACAGAGGTTCCTAGCACAGATACGCAGTATTTT
CASSWGTEVPSTDTQYF
>TRBJ2-7|TRBV28|-|-
TGTGCCAGCAGGTTACAGGGCTTATCCTACGAGCAGTACTTC
CASRLQGLSYEQYF
>TRBJ1-6|TRBV7-9|-|-
TGTGCCAGCAGCTTAACAGGCCCCGCACCCCTCCACTTT
CASSLTGPAPLHF
>TRBJ2-2|TRBV6-6|-|-
TGTGCCAGCAACTTAGACGGAGTTAGCACCGGGGAGCTGTTTTTT
CASNLDGVSTGELFF
>TRBJ1-5|TRBV19|-|-
TGTGCCAGTAGTGATCCGGGTTCTAATCAGCCCCAGCATTTT
CASSDPGSNQPQHF
>TRBJ2-1|TRBV7-9|TRBD1|once
TGTGCCAGCAGCCGAGGACAGGGGGTTTGGTATGAGCAGTTCTTC
CASSRGQGVWYEQFF
>TRBJ1-3|TRBV7-6|-|-
TGTGCCAGCTCAGGGGTGGATGGAAACACCATATATTTT
CASSGVDGNTIYF
>TRBJ1-5|TRBV6-1|-|few
TGTGCCAGCAGTGTGGACACAGTCAATCAGCCCCAGCATTTT
CASSVDTVNQPQHF
>TRBJ1-2|TRBV18|TRBD1|-
TGTGCCAGCTCACCTCTACCCACGGGACAGGGCCTAAACTATGGCTACACCTTC
CASSPLPTGQGLNYGYTF
>TRBJ2-6|TRBV5-5|-|once
TGTGCCAGCAGCTTCACAGGGGCCAACGTCCTGACTTTC
CASSFTGANVLTF
>TRBJ1-4|TRBV18|-|-
TGTGCCAGCTCAGCCCAGGGTAATGAAAAACTGTTTTTT
CASSAQGNEKLFF
>TRBJ1-2|TRBV29-1|-|-
TGCAGCGTTGAAGAGACAGTAGACTTCTATGGCTACACCTTC
CSVEETVDFYGYTF
>TRBJ1-2|TRBV5-1|-|-
TGCGCCAGCAGCTGGAACCTGAAGACGGGAAACTATGGCTACACCTTC
CASSWNLKTGNYGYTF
>TRBJ1-1|TRBV5-1|TRBD1|-
TGCGCCAGCAGCTGGACGGACAGGGGGAACACTGAAGCTTTCTTT
CASSWTDRGNTEAFF
>TRBJ2-1|TRBV28|-|-
TGTGCCAGCAGTTTCTGGGCGAAGATGACCTACAATGAGCAGTTCTTC
CASSFWAKMTYNEQFF
>TRBJ2-7|TRBV5-1|TRBD1|-
TGCGCCAGCAGCGCAAATACGGGACAGGGCTACGAGCAGTACTTC
CASSANTGQGYEQYF
>TRBJ2-3|TRBV19|-|-
TGTGCCAGTCGGTTTGTGGGAGGTCCCAGCACAGATACGCAGTATTTT
CASRFVGGPSTDTQYF
>TRBJ2-5|TRBV9|TRBD1|-
TGTGCCAGCAGCGTAGGGGACAGGGGGCAAGAGACCCAGTACTTC
CASSVGDRGQETQYF
>TRBJ2-1|TRBV5-1|-|-
TGCGCCAGCAGTTGGGAGGGGACAATCCGGTACAATGAGCAGTTCTTC
CASSWEGTIRYNEQFF
>TRBJ1-1|TRBV5-1|-|-
TGCGCCAGCAGCTTGTCCACAGCCTTCACTGAAGCTTTCTTT
CASSLSTAFTEAFF
>TRBJ2-3|TRBV2|TRBD2|-
TGTGCCAGCAGTACCGGGACTAGCGGGCAGGGCACAGATACGCAGTATTTT
CASSTGTSGQGTDTQYF
>TRBJ2-1|TRBV9|-|-
TGTGCCAGCAGCCTTACCCACGGGCAGGGCTCCCGTGTAGATGAGCAGTTCTTC
CASSLTHGQGSRVDEQFF